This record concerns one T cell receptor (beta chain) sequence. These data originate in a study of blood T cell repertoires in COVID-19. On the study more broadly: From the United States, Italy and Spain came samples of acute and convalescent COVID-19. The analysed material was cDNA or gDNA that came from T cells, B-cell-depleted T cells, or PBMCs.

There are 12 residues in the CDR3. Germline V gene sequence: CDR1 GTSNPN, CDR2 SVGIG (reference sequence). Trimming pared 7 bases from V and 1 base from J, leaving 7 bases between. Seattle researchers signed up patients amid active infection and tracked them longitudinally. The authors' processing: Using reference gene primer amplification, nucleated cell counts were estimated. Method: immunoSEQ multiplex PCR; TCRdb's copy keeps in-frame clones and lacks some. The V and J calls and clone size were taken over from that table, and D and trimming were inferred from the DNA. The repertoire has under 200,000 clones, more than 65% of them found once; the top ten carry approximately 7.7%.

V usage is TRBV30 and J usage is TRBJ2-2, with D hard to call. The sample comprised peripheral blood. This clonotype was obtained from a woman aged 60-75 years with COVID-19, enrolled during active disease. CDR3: CASYRNTGELFF. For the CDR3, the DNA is TGTGCCTCCTATAGGAACACCGGGGAGCTGTTTTTT.